This entry lists 8 T cell receptor beta chains sequenced from one sample in a study of radiotherapy plus CTLA-4 blockade in lung cancer. Profiled with immunoSEQ multiplex PCR; TCRdb holds only in-frame clones, not every one. The profile shows about 59,000 clones, approximately 68% of them singletons. Sequenced material: peripheral blood, taken from a patient treated with radiotherapy plus ipilimumab. The source is a human donor with non-small cell lung cancer whose response to radiotherapy plus ipilimumab could not be evaluated.

In its sample, this clone was seen a few times. The chain couples TRBV5-4 to TRBJ2-1; weak D call: TRBD2 (7 bases). This CDR3 has 14 residues. Deletions cut 3 bases from V and 8 bases from J, with 15 bases between. Germline V gene data show CDR1 as SGHNT and CDR2 as YYREEE (reference sequence). The CDR3 loop reads CASSSNAGADEQFF. The CDR3 nucleotides read TGTGCCAGCAGCTCCAATGCGGGGGCGGATGAGCAGTTCTTC.

The rearrangement links TRBV11-2 to TRBJ1-5; D call uncertain. The CDR3 is 13 residues long. Germline CDR1 SGHAT, CDR2 FQNNGV. V was cut by 0 bases and J by 9 bases, with 9 bases left in between. The CDR3 sequence: CASSLDRSRPQHF. The CDR3 DNA sequence: TGTGCCAGCAGCTTAGACAGATCAAGGCCCCAGCATTTT.

This clone was recorded once. This chain connects TRBV6-6 to TRBJ1-1; unclear D gene. This CDR3 region has 12 residues. Germline CDR1 is MNHNY and CDR2 is SVGAGI (reference sequence). Trimming cost V 6 bases and J 6 bases, with 11 bases left between them. CDR3 protein: CASSPDFAEAFF. The CDR3 DNA sequence: TGTGCCAGCAGCCCTGACTTTGCTGAAGCTTTCTTT.

V is TRBV6-5 and J is TRBJ1-3, with no clear D. Germline V lookup: CDR1 MNHEY, CDR2 SVGAGI. The CDR3 is made up of 14 amino acids. V dropped 6 bases and J dropped 2 bases, with 11 bases sitting between them. The CDR3 region is CASSSGRAGNTIYF. CDR3 DNA: TGTGCCAGCAGCAGCGGAAGGGCTGGAAACACCATATATTTT.

The sample holds one count of this clone. The V call is TRBV9, the J call TRBJ2-1, with D possibly TRBD2 on 6 matching bases. The CDR3 has 17 residues. V dropped 0 bases and J dropped 0 bases, with 13 bases sitting between them. Per the germline V gene, CDR1 is SGDLS and CDR2 is YYNGEE. The CDR3 sequence: CASSVVGGLSSYNEQFF. CDR3 coding DNA: TGTGCCAGCAGCGTAGTTGGGGGACTGAGCTCCTACAATGAGCAGTTCTTC.

The V gene is TRBV6-5, the J gene TRBJ2-2; the match to TRBD1 covers 10 bases. The CDR3 sequence is 15 residues long. V lost 3 bases, J lost 9 bases, and 7 bases stayed unmatched. CDR1 is MNHEY, CDR2 SVGAGI, per germline. CDR3 in amino acids: CASSYRTGGLRELFF. Here the CDR3 DNA reads TGTGCCAGCAGTTATCGGACAGGGGGATTACGGGAGCTGTTTTTT.

The chain links TRBV6-5 to TRBJ2-1, with 7 bases fitting TRBD1. The CDR3 runs to 14 residues. The trim removed 3 bases at V and 4 bases at J, leaving 3 bases unmatched. Per germline, CDR1 MNHEY and CDR2 SVGAGI. CDR3 sequence (DNA): TGTGCCAGCAGTTATGGCAGGGGGTACAATGAGCAGTTCTTC. Amino acid sequence: CASSYGRGYNEQFF.

The rearrangement uses TRBV11-2 and TRBJ2-7, with TRBD2 identical over 10 bases. The CDR3 consists of 17 residues. Germline CDR1 reads SGHAT; CDR2 reads FQNNGV. The ends lost 8 bases at V and 2 bases at J; junction bases unmatched: 15. As DNA, the CDR3 is TGTGCCAGCCGAACGTACAGACTAGCGGGTAATCCCTACGAGCAGTACTTC. Its protein is CASRTYRLAGNPYEQYF.